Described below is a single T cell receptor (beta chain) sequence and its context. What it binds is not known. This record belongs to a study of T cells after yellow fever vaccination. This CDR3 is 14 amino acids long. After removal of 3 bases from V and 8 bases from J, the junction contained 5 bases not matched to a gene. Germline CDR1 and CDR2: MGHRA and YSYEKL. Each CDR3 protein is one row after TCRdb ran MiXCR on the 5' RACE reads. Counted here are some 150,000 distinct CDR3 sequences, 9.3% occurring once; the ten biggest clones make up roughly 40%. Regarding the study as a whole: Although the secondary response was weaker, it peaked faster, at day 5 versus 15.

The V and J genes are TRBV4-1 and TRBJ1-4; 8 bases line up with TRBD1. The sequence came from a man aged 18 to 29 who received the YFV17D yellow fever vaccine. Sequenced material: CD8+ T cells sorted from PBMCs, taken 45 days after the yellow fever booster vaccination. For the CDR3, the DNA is TGCGCCAGCAGCCACGGACAGGGTGGAGAAAAACTGTTTTTT. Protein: CASSHGQGGEKLFF.